This T cell receptor (beta chain) emerged from a study of cytomegalovirus exposure and HLA in healthy donors. Overall study results and limits: Most CMV-associated TCR beta chains appeared HLA-restricted in a later analysis.

Turning to this clone: Its antigen is not known.

This CDR3 is 16 amino acids long. CDR1 is SGHDT and CDR2 is YYEEEE in the germline V gene. Losses at the gene ends were 7 bases for V and 5 bases for J; bases not matched to a gene: 12. The primer mix had 60 Vbeta and 13 Jbeta primers. Data came from immunoSEQ multiplex PCR; TCRdb stores just in-frame clones and leaves some out. The sample contains hundreds of thousands of clones, roughly 80% of which appear only once. Sequencing was done on a sample of PBMCs. This sequence joins TRBV5-6 and TRBJ2-1; 10 bases match TRBD2. The sequence was obtained from a man aged 30-40 years in good health and CMV-seronegative. DNA for the CDR3: TGTGCCAGCTCACGCCGGGGACTAGCGCTAGACAATGAGCAGTTCTTC. It translates to CASSRRGLALDNEQFF.